The TCR beta chain under discussion was sequenced for a study of Graves' ophthalmopathy and Graves' hyperthyroidism. Overall study results and limits: Blood also carried most expanded thyroid clonotypes exceeding 0.001 frequency.

The authors amplified TCR beta CDR3 regions, and they did so from RNA transcripts for repertoire sequencing. First-round RT-PCR used HTBI primers; second-round multiplex PCR followed. MiXCR was run by TCRdb on the multiplex PCR reads, yielding one entry per CDR3 protein. The sample holds about 370,000 distinct CDR3 sequences; approximately 20% are singletons and the top ten take roughly 1.5%. This clonotype showed up many times. As yet, its antigen is unknown. This clonotype was sampled from a woman aged 18-35 years with Graves' ophthalmopathy. Input material: peripheral blood.

The CDR3 DNA reads as TGTGCCAGCAGTGCACAGGGGGTAAAAGCCAAAAACATTCAGTACTTC. Amino acid sequence: CASSAQGVKAKNIQYF. The chain recombines TRBV6-1 with TRBJ2-4, with 8 bases matching TRBD1. The CDR3 sequence is 16 residues long. With V trimmed by 4 bases and J by 0 bases, 5 bases remained unmatched. Germline V gene data show CDR1 as MNHNS and CDR2 as SASEGT.